This passage covers 15 T cell receptor beta chains from one sample sequenced in a study of control samples from healthy donors and cancer patients. The table came from immunoSEQ multiplex PCR; TCRdb's copy has only in-frame clones and leaves some out. Among tens of thousands of clones listed, 70% to 85% were seen once. Input material: PBMCs. These receptor sequences come from a man in his sixties or seventies with lung cancer.

The chain couples TRBV13 to TRBJ2-3; 11 bases agree with TRBD2. CDR3 size: 15 residues. Looked up from germline, CDR1 is PRHDT and CDR2 is FYEKMQ (reference sequence). After removal of 11 bases from V and 3 bases from J, the junction contained 10 bases not matched to a gene. The CDR3 reads CARRVAGGATDTQYF. CDR3 DNA sequence: TGTGCCCGCCGCGTAGCGGGGGGGGCGACAGATACGCAGTATTTT.

The chain joins TRBV4-1 to TRBJ1-6; a weak D match, TRBD1 (5 bases). The V end lost 4 bases, the J end lost 10 bases, and 14 bases lay between the germline ends. This CDR3 is 14 amino acids long. Germline lookup yields CDR1 MGHRA and CDR2 YSYEKL. This CDR3 is CASSRAGSYSPLHF. CDR3 coding DNA: TGCGCCAGCAGCCGGGCAGGGTCTTACTCACCCCTCCACTTT.

This clone has at least ten counts. The V gene is TRBV7-2, the J gene TRBJ2-7; D tentatively reads TRBD1 or TRBD2 (5 bases each). Trimming pared 5 bases from V and 1 base from J, leaving 18 bases between. The CDR3 is 16 amino acids. CDR1 is SGHTA, CDR2 FQGNSA, per germline. In nucleotides, the CDR3 is TGTGCCAGCAGCCCCCGGGGCAGTTATACGTCCTACGAGCAGTACTTC. This translates into CASSPRGSYTSYEQYF.

V usage is TRBV9 and J usage is TRBJ2-1, with D possibly being TRBD1 (6 bases). The germline V gene has CDR1 SGDLS and CDR2 YYNGEE. CDR3 length equals 14 residues. V was trimmed by 5 bases and J by 7 bases, leaving 16 bases between them. In DNA form, the CDR3 reads TGTGCCAGCAGGAGCCGGGGACAACAAAATGAGCAGTTCTTC. Residues: CASRSRGQQNEQFF.

The count of this clone is one. J is TRBJ2-1 and V is TRBV4-2, with D hard to call. This CDR3 is 15 amino acids long. The V gene's germline CDR1 is LGHNA and CDR2 YNFKEQ. The V end lost 2 bases, the J end lost 0 bases, and 8 bases lay between the germline ends. The CDR3, as DNA: TGTGCCAGCAGCCAAAACACCGTCTCCTACAATGAGCAGTTCTTC. It codes for CASSQNTVSYNEQFF.

The chain combines TRBV4-1 with TRBJ2-1; no reliable D call. This CDR3 has 16 residues. The germline V gene has CDR1 MGHRA and CDR2 YSYEKL. The V end lost 2 bases, the J end lost 2 bases, and 13 bases lay between the germline ends. CDR3 sequence reads: CASSQIDLVTYNEQFF. DNA of the CDR3: TGCGCCAGCAGCCAAATAGACCTTGTGACCTACAATGAGCAGTTCTTC.

This chain uses TRBV7-2 with TRBJ1-5; no definite D call. The CDR3 is made up of 15 amino acids. Trimming cost V 0 bases and J 5 bases, with 11 bases left between them. The germline V gene encodes CDR1 SGHTA and CDR2 FQGNSA. CDR3 amino acids: CASSLALGWDQPQHF. CDR3 bases: TGTGCCAGCAGCTTAGCGTTGGGATGGGATCAGCCCCAGCATTTT.

CDR3 sequence (DNA): TGTGCCAGCAGCTTCCTCTCTTCCCAGAATTCACCCCTCCACTTT. Translated: CASSFLSSQNSPLHF. The chain uses TRBV7-2 and TRBJ1-6; D unclear. The ends were cut back, 3 bases at V and 7 bases at J, with 13 bases in the middle. The CDR3 loop spans 15 amino acids. Germline V gives CDR1 SGHTA, CDR2 FQGNSA.

The rearrangement links TRBV21-1 to TRBJ1-6. TRBV21-1 has pseudogene status. The CDR3 runs 18 residues. CDR3 sequence: CASSKEESVSSYNSPLHF. In DNA form, the CDR3 reads TGTGCCAGCAGCAAAGAGGAGTCGGTGAGCTCCTATAATTCACCCCTCCACTTT.

This clone was picked up one time. This chain joins TRBV6-5 and TRBJ1-5; a weak D match, TRBD1 (6 bases). Trimming removed 6 bases from V and 4 bases from J, with 10 bases in between. The CDR3 consists of 13 residues. The V gene's germline CDR1 is MNHEY and CDR2 SVGAGI. CDR3 DNA sequence: TGTGCCAGCAGCCTACAGGGAAATCAGCCCCAGCATTTT. It yields the protein CASSLQGNQPQHF.

The chain uses TRBV7-2 and TRBJ2-3; D not certain. Trimming shortened V by 1 base and J by 7 bases, and 9 bases separated the two germline ends. The CDR3 length is 13 residues. The germline gives CDR1 SGHTA, CDR2 FQGNSA. CDR3: CASSLGLENTQYF. CDR3 nucleotides: TGTGCCAGCAGCTTAGGTTTGGAGAATACGCAGTATTTT.

This chain uses TRBV5-1 with TRBJ2-3; 11 nucleotides line up with TRBD2. Unmatched junction bases numbered 9, after V lost 4 bases and J lost 5 bases. Germline V lookup: CDR1 SGHRS, CDR2 YFSETQ. The CDR3 consists of 16 residues. The CDR3 bases are TGCGCCAGCAGCCCCTTGACTAGCGGGGCCCGAGATACGCAGTATTTT. Its protein is CASSPLTSGARDTQYF.

The V call is TRBV21-1, the J call TRBJ1-2. TRBV21-1 is termed a pseudogene. This CDR3 is built from 15 residues. The CDR3 here is CASSKIPLSSGGYTF. The CDR3 DNA reads TGTGCCAGCAGCAAAATTCCTCTTAGTTCCGGTGGCTACACCTTC.

The rearrangement joins TRBV24-1 to TRBJ2-1; TRBD1 agrees at 7 bases. Germline lookup yields CDR1 KGHDR and CDR2 SFDVKD. V gave up 3 bases and J gave up 8 bases; unmatched junction bases: 9. The CDR3 sequence is 15 residues long. Here the CDR3 reads CATSDADRDWYEQFF. Written as DNA, the CDR3 is TGTGCCACCAGTGATGCAGACAGGGATTGGTATGAGCAGTTCTTC.

This sequence joins TRBV30 and TRBJ2-6; 7 bases fit TRBD2. Germline V gene lookup returns CDR1 GTSNPN and CDR2 SVGIG (reference sequence). The CDR3 runs to 15 residues. Unmatched junction bases numbered 6, after V lost 3 bases and J lost 4 bases. DNA for the CDR3: TGTGCCTGGAGCCACGGGGGGACCGGGGCCAACGTCCTGACTTTC. Protein product: CAWSHGGTGANVLTF.